A selection of T cell receptor beta chains follows, all from one sample in a study of brain T cells in children with intractable seizures. Method: immunoSEQ multiplex PCR; TCRdb's copy keeps in-frame clones and lacks some. The table records about 80,000 clones, around 91% of them present only once. The input for sequencing was peripheral blood, taken at surgery. The receptor set was obtained from a girl aged 2-10 years with Rasmussen encephalitis and intractable seizures. The CDR3 runs from the conserved cysteine through the conserved F or W. D genes are given only for firm matches. The size entry is marked missing in some rows and otherwise reads once, few, many or a size class.

size: -; D: TRBD1; length: 14; J: TRBJ1-5; V: TRBV24-1; DNA: TGTGCCACCAGTCCGGGACAGAGAAATCAGCCCCAGCATTTT; CDR3: CATSPGQRNQPQHF
size: -; D: TRBD1; length: 15; J: TRBJ2-2; V: TRBV11-3; DNA: TGTGCCAGCAGCTTCGGGACAGGCAACACCGGGGAGCTGTTTTTT; CDR3: CASSFGTGNTGELFF
size: -; D: -; length: 13; J: TRBJ2-7; V: TRBV5-5; DNA: TGTGCCAGCAGCTTCGGCAGGGGTTACGAGCAGTACTTC; CDR3: CASSFGRGYEQYF
size: -; D: TRBD1; length: 17; J: TRBJ2-7; V: TRBV18; DNA: TGTGCCAGCTCACCTGCAGGGACAGGCCCGAGCTCCTACGAGCAGTACTTC; CDR3: CASSPAGTGPSSYEQYF
size: few; D: TRBD1; length: 18; J: TRBJ1-1; V: TRBV19; DNA: TGTGCCAGTAGCCCTCTACCCTGGACAGGGGAGGTTATCGCTGAAGCTTTCTTT; CDR3: CASSPLPWTGEVIAEAFF
size: -; D: -; length: 13; J: TRBJ2-2; V: TRBV6-5; DNA: TGTGCCAGCACAGGGCAGAACACCGGGGAGCTGTTTTTT; CDR3: CASTGQNTGELFF
size: medium-sized; D: -; length: 15; J: TRBJ2-2; V: TRBV6-5; DNA: TGTGCCAGCAGTTACTCAGGGAGAGGAACCGGGGAGCTGTTTTTT; CDR3: CASSYSGRGTGELFF
size: -; D: TRBD2; length: 15; J: TRBJ2-1; V: TRBV19; DNA: TGTGCCAGTAGTACGACTAGCGGGGTTTACAATGAGCAGTTCTTC; CDR3: CASSTTSGVYNEQFF
size: -; D: -; length: 15; J: TRBJ2-7; V: TRBV6-5; DNA: TGTGCCAGCAGTTACCGTCGACAGGTAGGGTACGAGCAGTACTTC; CDR3: CASSYRRQVGYEQYF
size: once; D: -; length: 16; J: TRBJ2-1; V: TRBV3-1/TRBV3-2; DNA: TGTGCCAGCAGCCAAGTTTTCCTTCTAGACTACAATGAGCAGTTCTTC; CDR3: CASSQVFLLDYNEQFF
size: -; D: TRBD1; length: 14; J: TRBJ1-6; V: TRBV5-6; DNA: TGTGCCAGCATTATCCGGGACAGTAATTCACCCCTCCACTTT; CDR3: CASIIRDSNSPLHF
size: -; D: TRBD2; length: 15; J: TRBJ2-7; V: TRBV5-4; DNA: TGTGCCAGCAGCACCCGTTTGACTAGCGGGTCCGAGCAGTACTTC; CDR3: CASSTRLTSGSEQYF
size: -; D: -; length: 15; J: TRBJ2-3; V: TRBV5-1; DNA: TGCGCCAGCAGCTTGGCGGACTGGAGCACAGATACGCAGTATTTT; CDR3: CASSLADWSTDTQYF
size: once; D: -; length: 13; J: TRBJ2-5; V: TRBV12-3/TRBV12-4; DNA: TGTGCCAGCACCCTTGGGGGATACGAGACCCAGTACTTC; CDR3: CASTLGGYETQYF
size: -; D: TRBD1; length: 17; J: TRBJ1-2; V: TRBV18; DNA: TGTGCCAGCTCACCGACCCGGGACAGGCCTCCTAACTATGGCTACACCTTC; CDR3: CASSPTRDRPPNYGYTF
size: -; D: -; length: 14; J: TRBJ1-1; V: TRBV4-2; DNA: TGTGCCAGCAGCCAAGCTCGTCTGGGGACTGAAGCTTTCTTT; CDR3: CASSQARLGTEAFF
size: -; D: TRBD2; length: 15; J: TRBJ2-1; V: TRBV2; DNA: TGTGCCAGCAGTGACCCCGGACTAGAGCTCCATGAGCAGTTCTTC; CDR3: CASSDPGLELHEQFF
size: -; D: TRBD1; length: 16; J: TRBJ2-2; V: TRBV5-1; DNA: TGCGCCAGCAGTCGGTGGACAGGGGGGAACACCGGGGAGCTGTTTTTT; CDR3: CASSRWTGGNTGELFF
size: -; D: TRBD2; length: 15; J: TRBJ2-1; V: TRBV7-9; DNA: TGTGCCAGCAGCCGGACTAGCGGGAGGTACAATGAGCAGTTCTTC; CDR3: CASSRTSGRYNEQFF
size: -; D: -; length: 12; J: TRBJ1-2; V: TRBV28; DNA: TGTGCCAGCACTGACAAGATCTATGGCTACACCTTC; CDR3: CASTDKIYGYTF
size: -; D: -; length: 14; J: TRBJ2-1; V: TRBV10-1; DNA: TGCGCCAGCAGTGAGAATATAGGTACGGTTGAGCAGTTCTTC; CDR3: CASSENIGTVEQFF
size: -; D: -; length: 13; J: TRBJ2-5; V: TRBV6-5; DNA: TGTGCCAGCCTGACAGGTACTGAAGAGACCCAGTACTTC; CDR3: CASLTGTEETQYF
size: -; D: -; length: 15; J: TRBJ2-7; V: TRBV4-1; DNA: TGCGCCAGCAGCCAAGAGGACCGAAAACGCTACGAGCAGTACTTC; CDR3: CASSQEDRKRYEQYF
size: -; D: TRBD1; length: 16; J: TRBJ1-1; V: TRBV7-9; DNA: TGTGCCAGCAGCCCATCTCGGACAGGGGGGAGCACTGAAGCTTTCTTT; CDR3: CASSPSRTGGSTEAFF
size: -; D: -; length: 14; J: TRBJ2-4; V: TRBV7-9; DNA: TGTGCCAGCAGCTTAGGGGGCGTAGAGAACATTCAGTACTTC; CDR3: CASSLGGVENIQYF
size: -; D: TRBD1; length: 14; J: TRBJ2-3; V: TRBV29-1; DNA: TGCAGCGCCCGACAGGGGGCGGACACAGATACGCAGTATTTT; CDR3: CSARQGADTDTQYF
size: -; D: TRBD1; length: 15; J: TRBJ1-2; V: TRBV6-5; DNA: TGTGCCAGCAGTTACGTAAGACAGGGATCTGGGGGCTACACCTTC; CDR3: CASSYVRQGSGGYTF
size: -; D: -; length: 15; J: TRBJ2-3; V: TRBV7-2; DNA: TGTGCCAGCAGCTTAGCACAGCGATTCACAGATACGCAGTATTTT; CDR3: CASSLAQRFTDTQYF
size: -; D: -; length: 15; J: TRBJ2-7; V: TRBV19; DNA: TGTGCCAGTAGTCGGATCTGGGGTTCAACCTACGAGCAGTACTTC; CDR3: CASSRIWGSTYEQYF
size: -; D: -; length: 14; J: TRBJ1-1; V: TRBV28; DNA: TGTGCCAGCAGTTTGATGCCAGGGAACACTGAAGCTTTCTTT; CDR3: CASSLMPGNTEAFF
size: -; D: -; length: 15; J: TRBJ1-5; V: TRBV9; DNA: TGTGCCAGCAGCGTAGAGGGAAGTAGCAATCAGCCCCAGCATTTT; CDR3: CASSVEGSSNQPQHF
size: -; D: TRBD1; length: 14; J: TRBJ2-7; V: TRBV6-5; DNA: TGTGCCAGCAGTCTCGACAGGGAGTCCTACGAGCAGTACTTC; CDR3: CASSLDRESYEQYF
size: -; D: TRBD1; length: 16; J: TRBJ1-3; V: TRBV11-3; DNA: TGTGCCAGCAGCTTAGAGGGGACAGTCGACGGAAACACCATATATTTT; CDR3: CASSLEGTVDGNTIYF
size: -; D: -; length: 14; J: TRBJ1-4; V: TRBV24-1; DNA: TGTGCCACCAGTGCCGCTGGGCAGGATGAAAAACTGTTTTTT; CDR3: CATSAAGQDEKLFF
size: once; D: -; length: 14; J: TRBJ1-3; V: TRBV20-1; DNA: TGCAGTGCTAGTACGCAACATCACCGAAACACCATATATTTT; CDR3: CSASTQHHRNTIYF
size: -; D: -; length: 12; J: TRBJ2-2; V: TRBV12-3/TRBV12-4; DNA: TGTGCCAGCAAAAGGGGGACCGGGGAGCTGTTTTTT; CDR3: CASKRGTGELFF
size: -; D: -; length: 13; J: TRBJ2-5; V: TRBV5-4; DNA: TGTGCCAGCAGCTTGGAGGAGGGTGAGACCCAGTACTTC; CDR3: CASSLEEGETQYF
size: once; D: TRBD2; length: 12; J: TRBJ2-3; V: TRBV2; DNA: TGTGCCAGCAGTGAGGAGCGGGGGGTGCCAAATTTT; CDR3: CASSEERGVPNF
size: -; D: -; length: 17; J: TRBJ1-3; V: TRBV15; DNA: TGTGCCACCAGCAGAGATAGGATTGCCCTCTCTGGAAACACCATATATTTT; CDR3: CATSRDRIALSGNTIYF
size: -; D: -; length: 14; J: TRBJ2-1; V: TRBV5-1; DNA: TGCGCCAGCAGAGGGGGAGGGGAATACAATGAGCAGTTCTTC; CDR3: CASRGGGEYNEQFF
size: -; D: -; length: 13; J: TRBJ2-7; V: TRBV28; DNA: TGTGCCAGCAGTTCGCCAGGGCGGCTCGAGCAGTACTTC; CDR3: CASSSPGRLEQYF
size: -; D: -; length: 14; J: TRBJ2-7; V: TRBV5-5; DNA: TGTGCCAGCAGCCCGACCAGGGGATCCTACGAGCAGTACTTC; CDR3: CASSPTRGSYEQYF
size: -; D: TRBD1; length: 15; J: TRBJ2-7; V: TRBV2; DNA: TGTGCCAGCAGAAAGACAGGGGGCGACTCCTACGAGCAGTACTTC; CDR3: CASRKTGGDSYEQYF
size: -; D: -; length: 14; J: TRBJ2-7; V: TRBV7-7; DNA: TGTGCTAGCAGCCCCCAGGACAGTCCCTACGAGCAGTACTTC; CDR3: CASSPQDSPYEQYF
size: few; D: -; length: 15; J: TRBJ1-5; V: TRBV6-6; DNA: TGTGCCAGCAGTTACTCGAACAGGGTCGTTGAGCCCCAGCATTTT; CDR3: CASSYSNRVVEPQHF
size: -; D: TRBD2; length: 17; J: TRBJ2-2; V: TRBV18; DNA: TGTGCCAGCTCCCCACTACCGCGGGGGTTGAACACCGGGGAGCTGTTTTTT; CDR3: CASSPLPRGLNTGELFF
size: -; D: TRBD1; length: 14; J: TRBJ2-7; V: TRBV6-5; DNA: TGTGCCAGCAGACCGACAGGGGGTGGGTACGAGCAGTACTTC; CDR3: CASRPTGGGYEQYF
size: many; D: -; length: 13; J: TRBJ2-7; V: TRBV24-1; DNA: TGTGCCACCAGTGATTTTCTGGGCTTTGAGCAGTACTTC; CDR3: CATSDFLGFEQYF
size: -; D: TRBD1; length: 14; J: TRBJ2-7; V: TRBV6-2/TRBV6-3; DNA: TGTGCCAGCAGTCCGACAGGGATTACCTACGAGCAGTACTTC; CDR3: CASSPTGITYEQYF
size: -; D: -; length: 16; J: TRBJ2-3; V: TRBV24-1; DNA: TGTGCCACCAGTGATTTGGGCAGGTCCAGCACAGATACGCAGTATTTT; CDR3: CATSDLGRSSTDTQYF